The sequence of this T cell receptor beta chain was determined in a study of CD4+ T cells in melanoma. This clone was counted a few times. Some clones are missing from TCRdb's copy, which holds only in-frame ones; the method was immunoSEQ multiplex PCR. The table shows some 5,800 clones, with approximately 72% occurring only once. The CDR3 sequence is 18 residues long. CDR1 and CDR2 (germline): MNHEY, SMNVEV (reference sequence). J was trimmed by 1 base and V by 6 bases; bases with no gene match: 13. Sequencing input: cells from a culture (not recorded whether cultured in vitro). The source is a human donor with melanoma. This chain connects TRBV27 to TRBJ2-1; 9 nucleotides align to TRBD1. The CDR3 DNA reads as TGTGCCAGCAGCCCCGGGACAGGGAAGAAAGATTCCTACAATGAGCAGTTCTTC. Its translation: CASSPGTGKKDSYNEQFF.